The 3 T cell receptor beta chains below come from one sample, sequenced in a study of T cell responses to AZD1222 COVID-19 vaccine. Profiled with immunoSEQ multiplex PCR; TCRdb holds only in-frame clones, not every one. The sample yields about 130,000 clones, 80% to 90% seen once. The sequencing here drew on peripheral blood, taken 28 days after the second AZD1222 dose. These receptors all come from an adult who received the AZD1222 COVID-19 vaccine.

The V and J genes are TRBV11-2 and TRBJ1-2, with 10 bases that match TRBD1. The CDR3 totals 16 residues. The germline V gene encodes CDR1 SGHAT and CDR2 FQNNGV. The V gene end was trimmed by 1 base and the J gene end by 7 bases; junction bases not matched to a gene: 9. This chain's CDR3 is CASSLVAETGGLGYTF. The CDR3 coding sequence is TGTGCCAGCAGCTTAGTCGCGGAGACAGGGGGCCTTGGCTACACCTTC.

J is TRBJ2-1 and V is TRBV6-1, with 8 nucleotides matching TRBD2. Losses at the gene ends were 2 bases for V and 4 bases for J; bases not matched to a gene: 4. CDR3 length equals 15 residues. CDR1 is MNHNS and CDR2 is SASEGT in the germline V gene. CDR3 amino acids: CASSETSGVYNEQFF. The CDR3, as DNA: TGTGCCAGCAGTGAAACTAGCGGAGTTTACAATGAGCAGTTCTTC.

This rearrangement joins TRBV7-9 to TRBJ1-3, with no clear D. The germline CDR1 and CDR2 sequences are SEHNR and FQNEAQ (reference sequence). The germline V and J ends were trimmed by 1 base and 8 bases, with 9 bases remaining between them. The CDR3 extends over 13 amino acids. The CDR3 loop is CASSLGVTDTIYF. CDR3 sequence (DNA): TGTGCCAGCAGCTTAGGGGTAACGGACACCATATATTTT.